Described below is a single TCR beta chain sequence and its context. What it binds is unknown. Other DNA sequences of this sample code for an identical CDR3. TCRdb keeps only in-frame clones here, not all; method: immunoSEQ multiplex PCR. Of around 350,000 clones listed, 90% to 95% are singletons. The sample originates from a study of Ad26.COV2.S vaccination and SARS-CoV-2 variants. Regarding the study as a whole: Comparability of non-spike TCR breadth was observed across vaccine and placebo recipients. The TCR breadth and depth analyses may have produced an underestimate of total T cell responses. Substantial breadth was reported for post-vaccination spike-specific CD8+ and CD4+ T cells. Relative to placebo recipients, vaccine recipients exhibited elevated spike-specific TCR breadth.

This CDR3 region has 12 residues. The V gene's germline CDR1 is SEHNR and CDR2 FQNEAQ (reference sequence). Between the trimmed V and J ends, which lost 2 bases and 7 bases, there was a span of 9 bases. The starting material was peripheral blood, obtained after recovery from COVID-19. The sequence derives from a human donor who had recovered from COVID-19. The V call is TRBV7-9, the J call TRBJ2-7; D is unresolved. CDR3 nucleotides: TGTGCCAGCAGCTTAACGGGTGGGGAGCAGTACTTC. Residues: CASSLTGGEQYF.